This T cell receptor (beta chain) derives from a study of blood T cell repertoires in COVID-19. About the research overall: Donors in the United States, Italy and Spain gave samples during acute or convalescent COVID-19. Nucleic acid was either cDNA or gDNA, and it came from T cells, B-cell-depleted T cells, or PBMCs.

V lost 6 bases and J 4 bases, leaving 13 bases between the germline ends. CDR1 is MNHEY and CDR2 is SMNVEV in the germline V gene (reference sequence). The CDR3 length is 15 residues. TCRdb's table, derived via immunoSEQ multiplex PCR, lists solely in-frame clones and lacks some. This table holds around 140,000 clones, roughly 88% found once. Source material: peripheral blood. This clonotype was obtained from a woman aged 50 to 60 with acute or convalescent COVID-19. The gene calls are TRBV27 and TRBJ1-6; perhaps TRBD1 as D (6 bases). CDR3 region: CASSPDRAYNSPLHF. The CDR3 region has the DNA TGTGCCAGCAGCCCGGACAGAGCTTATAATTCACCCCTCCACTTT.